Listed here are 31 T cell receptor beta chains from one sample, sequenced in a study of cytomegalovirus exposure and HLA in healthy donors. Primers for the PCR totalled 60 Vbeta and 13 Jbeta. Data came from immunoSEQ multiplex PCR; TCRdb stores just in-frame clones and leaves some out. The sample includes around 89,000 clones, about 74% seen only once; the top ten take just over 3%. Source material: PBMCs. All receptors come from a middle-aged man in good health and CMV-seronegative.

This clone was seen a handful of times. V usage is TRBV19 and J usage is TRBJ1-2; 10 bases align to TRBD1. After removal of 4 bases from V and 3 bases from J, the junction contained 11 bases not matched to a gene. Germline V gene data show CDR1 as LNHDA and CDR2 as SQIVND (reference sequence). The CDR3 consists of 17 residues. This chain's CDR3 is CASSSYLGTGVDYGYTF. The CDR3 coding sequence is TGTGCCAGTAGTAGCTACCTCGGGACAGGGGTAGACTATGGCTACACCTTC.

The chain recombines TRBV7-3 with TRBJ1-2; TRBD1 might be the D (6 bases). Trimming shortened V by 1 base and J by 7 bases, and 19 bases separated the two germline ends. The length of the CDR3 is 16 residues. The V gene's germline CDR1 is SGHTA and CDR2 FQGTGA. The CDR3 is CASSLISGGVNVGYTF. The CDR3 nucleotides read TGTGCCAGCAGCTTAATATCGGGGGGCGTGAATGTTGGCTACACCTTC.

The gene calls are TRBV30 and TRBJ1-3; 8 bases agree with TRBD1. The germline V gene has CDR1 GTSNPN and CDR2 SVGIG (reference sequence). Germline trimming cut 1 base from V and 2 bases from J; bases unmatched to any gene: 4. CDR3 length: 15 residues. CDR3: CAWSATGGTGNTIYF. CDR3 DNA sequence: TGTGCCTGGAGTGCTACAGGGGGTACTGGAAACACCATATATTTT.

J is TRBJ2-3 and V is TRBV7-2; 9 bases fit TRBD1. CDR3 length equals 11 residues. CDR1 and CDR2 (germline): SGHTA, FQGNSA. Trimming removed 5 bases from V and 13 bases from J; junction bases left unmatched: 4. CDR3 in amino acids: CASSRDREEYF. CDR3 sequence (DNA): TGTGCCAGCAGCAGGGACAGGGAAGAGTATTTT. The full variable domain, its missing parts supplied by reference TRBV7-2 and TRBJ2-3, is GAGVSQSPSNKVTEKGKDVELRCDPISGHTALYWYRQSLGQGLEFLIYFQGNSAPDKSGLPSDRFSAERTGGSVSTLTIQRTQQEDSAVYLCASSRDREEYFGPGTRLTVL.

The DNA of the CDR3 is TGTGCCTCCAACACGGACAGGTCGCTCGAGCAGTACTTC. Translated: CASNTDRSLEQYF. The V and J genes are TRBV6-5 and TRBJ2-7; 7 bases are shared with TRBD1. The V segment lost 11 bases and the J segment 6 bases; nucleotides outside the gene matches: 13. The CDR3 covers 13 residues. Germline V gene sequence: CDR1 MNHEY, CDR2 SVGAGI.

This sequence joins TRBV7-9 and TRBJ2-7; 8 bases match TRBD1. Germline V gene sequence: CDR1 SEHNR, CDR2 FQNEAQ (reference sequence). The CDR3 spans 16 residues. J gave up 2 bases and V 1 base, and 7 bases lay outside the gene matches. The CDR3 sequence: CASSLGVTGDTYEQYF. Written as DNA, the CDR3 is TGTGCCAGCAGCTTAGGAGTGACAGGGGATACCTACGAGCAGTACTTC.

The chain has TRBV5-6 and TRBJ1-1; TRBD1 matches 7 bases. This CDR3 comprises 14 residues. J lost 0 bases, V lost 5 bases, and 4 bases had no gene match. Germline-derived CDR1 and CDR2 are SGHDT and YYEEEE. The CDR3 DNA reads TGTGCCAGCAGTTCTACAGGGGTGAACACTGAAGCTTTCTTT. Amino acids: CASSSTGVNTEAFF. The full variable domain, rest sourced from reference TRBV5-6 and TRBJ1-1, is DAGVTQSPTHLIKTRGQQVTLRCSPKSGHDTVSWYQQALGQGPQFIFQYYEEEERQRGNFPDRFSGHQFPNYSSELNVNALLLGDSALYLCASSSTGVNTEAFFGQGTRLTVV.

In the case of this clone: At one of its ends the junction is not consistent with the germline gene, which may arise from a read error. The chain joins TRBV6-5 to TRBJ1-5, with D possibly being TRBD1 (6 bases). The CDR3 runs to 13 residues. Germline V CDR1 and CDR2: MNHEY, SVGAGI. The CDR3 DNA reads TGCGCCTCCCAGGGGCGCCGAGGGCAGCCCCAGCATTTT. This codes for CASQGRRGQPQHF.

This clone showed up just a few times. This sequence joins TRBV5-4 and TRBJ2-7; D may be TRBD1 (5 bases). From germline, CDR1 is SGHNT and CDR2 YYREEE (reference sequence). This CDR3 has 15 amino acids. The V end was cut by 2 bases, the J end by 2 bases, with 14 bases between. CDR3 sequence reads: CASSLEDIHTYEQYF. The CDR3, as DNA: TGTGCCAGCAGCTTAGAGGACATCCATACCTACGAGCAGTACTTC.

The CDR3 DNA is TGTGCCAGCAGTCACAGGGAGACCGGGGAGCTGTTTTTT. It yields the protein CASSHRETGELFF. The V gene is TRBV6-5, the J gene TRBJ2-2; possible D gene TRBD1, 6 bases. There are 13 residues in the CDR3. V was shortened by 5 bases and J by 5 bases, with 9 bases between the two germline ends. CDR1 is MNHEY, CDR2 SVGAGI, per germline.

The V call is TRBV7-2, the J call TRBJ2-3; D may be TRBD2 (6 bases). The CDR3 is 14 residues long. The V end was cut by 5 bases, the J end by 6 bases, with 15 bases between. Germline CDR1 and CDR2: SGHTA and FQGNSA. CDR3 residues: CASSPRAGRDTQYF. CDR3 DNA: TGTGCCAGCAGCCCGCGGGCGGGACGGGATACGCAGTATTTT.

This rearrangement joins TRBV9 to TRBJ2-1; 7 nucleotides match TRBD1. This CDR3 is 16 amino acids long. Germline CDR1 reads SGDLS; CDR2 reads YYNGEE. The V and J ends lost 2 bases and 2 bases, in that order; junction bases with no gene match: 7. DNA of the CDR3: TGTGCCAGCAGCGTGCCCTTACAGGGGCCCTACAATGAGCAGTTCTTC. It yields the protein CASSVPLQGPYNEQFF.

The V gene is TRBV5-1, the J gene TRBJ2-3; 8 positions match TRBD2. Germline loops: CDR1 SGHRS, CDR2 YFSETQ. The CDR3 length is 15 residues. Unmatched junction bases numbered 7, after V lost 2 bases and J lost 5 bases. CDR3 nucleotide sequence: TGCGCCAGCAGCTTACAAGCGGGGGCCGGAGATACGCAGTATTTT. This translates into CASSLQAGAGDTQYF.

The chain is built from TRBV30 and TRBJ1-1; unclear D gene. Germline-derived CDR1 and CDR2 are GTSNPN and SVGIG (reference sequence). The CDR3 spans 13 residues. Trimming cost V 0 bases and J 3 bases, with 8 bases left between them. This CDR3 is CAWSVGGYTEAFF. In DNA, the CDR3 is TGTGCCTGGAGTGTAGGCGGGTACACTGAAGCTTTCTTT.

This chain joins TRBV7-6 and TRBJ1-2, with TRBD1 matching over 10 bases. This CDR3 has 13 amino acids. Germline lookup yields CDR1 SGHVS and CDR2 FNYEAQ. V was pared by 11 bases and J by 4 bases, with 7 bases of the junction left unmatched. CDR3 nucleotides: TGTGCCGGGGGGGGACAGGGGCCCTATGGCTACACCTTC. It translates to CAGGGQGPYGYTF. The variable domain in full, with the rest retrieved from reference TRBV7-6 and TRBJ1-2, is GAGVSQSPRYKVTKRGQDVALRCDPISGHVSLYWYRQALGQGPEFLTYFNYEAQQDKSGLPNDRFSAERPEGSISTLTIQRTEQRDSAMYRCAGGGQGPYGYTFGSGTRLTVV.

This sequence joins TRBV7-9 and TRBJ1-6; D unclear. The length of the CDR3 is 15 residues. Trimming stripped 5 bases from V and 0 bases from J, with 8 bases between. CDR1 and CDR2 from the germline V gene are SEHNR and FQNEAQ (reference sequence). The CDR3 DNA is TGTGCCAGCAGCGGAGCGGACTCCTATAATTCACCCCTCCACTTT. Its protein is CASSGADSYNSPLHF. Supplemented by reference TRBV7-9 and TRBJ1-6, the full variable domain reads DTGVSQNPRHKITKRGQNVTFRCDPISEHNRLYWYRQTLGQGPEFLTYFQNEAQLEKSRLLSDRFSAERPKGSFSTLEIQRTEQGDSAMYLCASSGADSYNSPLHFGNGTRLTVT.

On this clone: Compared with germline, one end of the junction differs, possibly owing to a read error. V gene TRBV19 combines with J gene TRBJ2-7; D remains ambiguous. The CDR3 totals 15 residues. Germline V gene sequence: CDR1 LNHDA, CDR2 SQIVND (reference sequence). CDR3 coding DNA: TGTGCCAGCAGTATAGGGTTTAGGCGGACCTACGAGCAGTACTTC. Its translation is CASSIGFRRTYEQYF. Full variable domain (remainder filled in from reference TRBV19 and TRBJ2-7): DGGITQSPKYLFRKEGQNVTLSCEQNLNHDAMYWYRQDPGQGLRLIYYSQIVNDFQKGDIAEGYSVSREKKESFPLTVTSAQKNPTAFYLCASSIGFRRTYEQYFGPGTRLTVT.

The V and J genes are TRBV6-1 and TRBJ2-1, with 9 positions matching TRBD1. V lost 7 bases and J lost 8; bases outside the gene matches: 12. This CDR3 region has 15 residues. CDR1 and CDR2 from the germline V gene are MNHNS and SASEGT. CDR3 bases: TGTGCCAGCATCCACCGGGACAGGGATCCCGATGAGCAGTTCTTC. Its protein product is CASIHRDRDPDEQFF.

The chain links TRBV7-2 to TRBJ2-1; TRBD1 aligns across 7 bases. This CDR3 comprises 19 residues. From germline, CDR1 is SGHTA and CDR2 FQGNSA. J gave up 9 bases and V 1 base, and 21 bases lay outside the gene matches. The DNA for the CDR3 is TGTGCCAGCAGCTTAGAGGTCAGCCCCTCCCCTACAGGGGAAGGTGAGCAGTTCTTC. Amino acids: CASSLEVSPSPTGEGEQFF.

This clone was found a few times. The chain links TRBV6-1 to TRBJ2-7; D unclear. V lost 10 bases, J lost 4 bases, and 23 bases lay in between. Germline lookup yields CDR1 MNHNS and CDR2 SASEGT. This CDR3 has 15 amino acids. As DNA, the CDR3 is TGTGCCATTATTTTCAAGCAGAAGGCGGCATACGAGCAGTACTTC. This sequence encodes CAIIFKQKAAYEQYF.

V is TRBV20-1 and J is TRBJ2-1; D is unresolved. Trimming took off 6 bases at V and 12 bases at J, with 12 bases between the two ends. The CDR3 contains 10 residues. Germline lookup yields CDR1 DFQATT and CDR2 SNEGSKA (reference sequence). For the CDR3, the DNA is TGCAGTGCCTCCCTAGAAAGGCAGTTCTTC. Amino acids: CSASLERQFF.

This chain connects TRBV6-5 to TRBJ2-5, with D possibly being TRBD2 (6 bases). In germline, CDR1 is MNHEY, CDR2 SVGAGI. The CDR3 has 14 amino acids. Trimming took off 5 bases at V and 6 bases at J, with 16 bases between the two ends. CDR3 residues: CASSRTIPSQTQYF. The CDR3 bases are TGTGCCAGCAGTAGGACTATCCCCAGCCAGACCCAGTACTTC.

The gene calls are TRBV5-8 and TRBJ2-7; D gene unclear. Germline-derived CDR1 and CDR2 are SGHTS and YDEGEE. V lost 6 bases to trimming and J lost 2 bases, with 6 bases between them. This CDR3 comprises 11 residues. The DNA for the CDR3 is TGTGCCAGCACCCCAACCTACGAGCAGTACTTC. Translation: CASTPTYEQYF.

The chain uses TRBV4-3 and TRBJ2-3; the match to TRBD2 covers 10 bases. V trimming: 1 base; J trimming: 1 base; junction bases outside the gene matches: 8. This CDR3 has 18 residues. CDR1 is LGHNA and CDR2 is YSLEER in the germline V gene. CDR3 nucleotide sequence: TGCGCCAGCAGCCAAGGGGGTGTAGGACTAGCGGGCACAGATACGCAGTATTTT. Translated: CASSQGGVGLAGTDTQYF.

The chain couples TRBV9 to TRBJ1-2, with D perhaps TRBD1 (5 bases). Looked up from germline, CDR1 is SGDLS and CDR2 is YYNGEE. Trimming stripped 4 bases from V and 6 bases from J, with 16 bases between. The CDR3 consists of 14 residues. In nucleotides, the CDR3 is TGTGCCAGCAGCTCTCTTTGGGGGGGTGATGGCTACACCTTC. Protein product: CASSSLWGGDGYTF.

The rearrangement uses TRBV30 and TRBJ1-5; a possible D gene is TRBD1 (6 bases). The CDR3 consists of 17 residues. Germline lookup yields CDR1 GTSNPN and CDR2 SVGIG (reference sequence). Trimming stripped 2 bases from V and 3 bases from J, with 20 bases between. CDR3 in DNA: TGTGCCTGGAGTAGTGGCGGGGGCGGTTGGACCAATCAGCCCCAGCATTTT. Amino acids: CAWSSGGGGWTNQPQHF.

The table lists this clone with a few counts. The chain combines TRBV7-3 with TRBJ2-7; TRBD1 matches 10 bases. The CDR3 length is 15 residues. Germline V gives CDR1 SGHTA, CDR2 FQGTGA. The V and J ends lost 5 bases and 3 bases, in that order; junction bases with no gene match: 7. The CDR3, as DNA: TGTGCCAGCAGCCGAGGGACAGGGGAGGGCTACGAGCAGTACTTC. Encoded protein: CASSRGTGEGYEQYF.

The V call is TRBV14, the J call TRBJ2-1; D gene ambiguous. This CDR3 is 12 amino acids long. Deletions cut 0 bases from V and 12 bases from J, with 9 bases between. Germline loops: CDR1 SGHDN, CDR2 FVKESK. CDR3 in DNA: TGTGCCAGCAGCCAAGATCGTCTCCGGCAGTTCTTC. It codes for CASSQDRLRQFF.

CDR3 nucleotides: TGTGCCACCAGCCCAGGGGGCCCAGCCAAAAACATTCAGTACTTC. Protein sequence: CATSPGGPAKNIQYF. This rearrangement joins TRBV15 to TRBJ2-4; TRBD1 matches at 8 bases. The junction had 3 bases not matched to a gene; V was cut back by 5 bases and J by 0 bases. The germline V gene has CDR1 LNHNV and CDR2 YYDKDF (reference sequence). The CDR3 is 15 residues long.

The chain links TRBV19 to TRBJ1-6, with 7 positions matching TRBD1. Germline lookup yields CDR1 LNHDA and CDR2 SQIVND (reference sequence). The ends lost 7 bases at V and 9 bases at J; junction bases unmatched: 6. The CDR3 consists of 13 residues. This CDR3 reads CASTLTGSSPLHF. DNA of the CDR3: TGTGCCAGTACCCTGACAGGGAGTTCACCCCTCCACTTT.

V and J are TRBV7-8 and TRBJ2-5, with D perhaps matching TRBD2 (7 bases). The CDR3 extends over 16 amino acids. In germline, CDR1 is SGHVS, CDR2 FQNEAQ. Trimming took 4 bases from V and 5 from J, leaving 20 bases between them. The CDR3 coding sequence is TGTGCCAGCAGCTCTAGCGGCGGGGGCTGGACGGAGACCCAGTACTTC. This codes for CASSSSGGGWTETQYF.